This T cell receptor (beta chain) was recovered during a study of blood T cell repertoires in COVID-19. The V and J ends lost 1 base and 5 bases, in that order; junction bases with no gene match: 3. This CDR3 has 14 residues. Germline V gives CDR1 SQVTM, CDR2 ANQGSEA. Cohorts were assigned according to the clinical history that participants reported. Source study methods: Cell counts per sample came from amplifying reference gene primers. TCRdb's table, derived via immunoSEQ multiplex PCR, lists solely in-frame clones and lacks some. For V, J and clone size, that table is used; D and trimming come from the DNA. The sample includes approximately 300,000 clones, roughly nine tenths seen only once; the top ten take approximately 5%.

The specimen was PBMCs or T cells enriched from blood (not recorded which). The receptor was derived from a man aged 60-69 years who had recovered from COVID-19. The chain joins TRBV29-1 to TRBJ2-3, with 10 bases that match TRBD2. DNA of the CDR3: TGCAGCGTTGAAGGGCTAGCGGGGGTAGATACGCAGTATTTT. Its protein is CSVEGLAGVDTQYF.